This T cell receptor beta chain was obtained from a study of blood T cells in healthy people across ages. As for this clonotype: Its antigen is still unknown.

The CDR3 has 11 amino acids. CDR1 and CDR2 from the germline V gene are MNHNS and SASEGT. Study observations and caveats: Calculation of diversity from one million T cells yielded estimates considered to be underestimates. Not knowing donor CMV status may have confounded expanded clonotype changes.

A second PCR of about 7 to 12 cycles used a sample-barcoded 5' primer and a J-beta primer mix. From each sample, at least 2.5 million paired-end reads containing CDR3 were obtained. One entry per CDR3 protein results from TCRdb running MiXCR on the 5' RACE reads. The sample lists about 780,000 distinct CDR3 sequences, approximately 59% occurring once. The sequenced sample consisted of blood. The TCR comes from a man aged 30-40 years in good health. This chain joins TRBV6-1 and TRBJ1-1; D is ambiguous. Here the CDR3 reads CGSGQNTEAFF. DNA for the CDR3: TGTGGGTCGGGCCAGAACACTGAAGCTTTCTTT.